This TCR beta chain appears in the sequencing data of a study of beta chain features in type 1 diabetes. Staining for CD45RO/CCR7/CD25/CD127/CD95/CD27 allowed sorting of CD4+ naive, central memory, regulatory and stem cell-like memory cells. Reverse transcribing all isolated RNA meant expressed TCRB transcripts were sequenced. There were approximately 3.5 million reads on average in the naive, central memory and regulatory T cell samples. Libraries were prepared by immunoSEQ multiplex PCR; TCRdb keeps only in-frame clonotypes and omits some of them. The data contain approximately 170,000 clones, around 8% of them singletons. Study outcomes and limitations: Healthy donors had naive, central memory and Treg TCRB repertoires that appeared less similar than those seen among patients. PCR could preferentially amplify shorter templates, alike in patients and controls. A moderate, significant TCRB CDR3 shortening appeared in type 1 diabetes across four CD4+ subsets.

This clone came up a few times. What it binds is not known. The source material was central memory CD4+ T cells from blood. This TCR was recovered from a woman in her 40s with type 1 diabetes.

CDR3 sequence reads: CASSGFAGEQYF. CDR3 DNA: TGCGCCAGCAGCGGCTTTGCAGGCGAGCAGTACTTC. The chain carries TRBV5-1 and TRBJ2-7, with unresolved D. CDR3 size: 12 residues. The germline V and J ends were trimmed by 4 bases and 6 bases, with 11 bases remaining between them. The germline V gene has CDR1 SGHRS and CDR2 YFSETQ.